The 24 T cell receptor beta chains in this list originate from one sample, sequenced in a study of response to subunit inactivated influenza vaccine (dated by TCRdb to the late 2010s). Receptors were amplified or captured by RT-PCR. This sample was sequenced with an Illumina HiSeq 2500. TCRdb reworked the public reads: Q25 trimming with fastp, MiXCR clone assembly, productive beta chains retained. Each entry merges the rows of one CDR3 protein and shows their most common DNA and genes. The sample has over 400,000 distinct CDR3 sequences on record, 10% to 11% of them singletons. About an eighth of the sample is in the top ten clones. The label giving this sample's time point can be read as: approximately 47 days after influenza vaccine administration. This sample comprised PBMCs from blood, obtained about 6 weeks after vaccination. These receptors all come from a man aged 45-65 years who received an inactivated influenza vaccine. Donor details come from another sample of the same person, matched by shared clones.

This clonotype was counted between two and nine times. Here the CDR3 reads CASRSGGVQETQYF. The DNA of the CDR3 is TGCGCCAGCAGATCAGGGGGGGTACAAGAGACCCAGTACTTC. The rearrangement links TRBV5-1 to TRBJ2-5; TRBD1 or TRBD2 may be the D gene (7 bases each). The V and J ends lost 5 bases and 2 bases respectively, with 13 bases between them. The CDR3 has 14 residues. Germline V lookup: CDR1 SGHRS, CDR2 YFSETQ.

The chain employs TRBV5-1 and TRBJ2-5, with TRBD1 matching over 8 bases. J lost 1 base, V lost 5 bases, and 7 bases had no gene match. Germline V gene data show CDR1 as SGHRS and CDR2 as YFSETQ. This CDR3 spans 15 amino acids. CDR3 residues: CASREDRGLQETQYF. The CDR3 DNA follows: TGCGCCAGCAGGGAAGACAGGGGACTCCAAGAGACCCAGTACTTC.

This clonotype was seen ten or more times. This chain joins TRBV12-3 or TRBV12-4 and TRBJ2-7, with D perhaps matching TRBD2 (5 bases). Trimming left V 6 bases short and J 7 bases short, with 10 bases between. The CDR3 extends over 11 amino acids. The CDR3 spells CASRNGNEQYF. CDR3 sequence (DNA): TGTGCCAGCAGGAACGGGAATGAGCAGTACTTC.

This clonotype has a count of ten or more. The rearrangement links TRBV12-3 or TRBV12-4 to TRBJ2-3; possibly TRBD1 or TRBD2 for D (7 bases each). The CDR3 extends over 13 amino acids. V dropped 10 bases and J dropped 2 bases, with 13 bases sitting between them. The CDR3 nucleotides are TGTGCCACAGGGGGGGGGGTCACAGATACGCAGTATTTT. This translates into CATGGGVTDTQYF.

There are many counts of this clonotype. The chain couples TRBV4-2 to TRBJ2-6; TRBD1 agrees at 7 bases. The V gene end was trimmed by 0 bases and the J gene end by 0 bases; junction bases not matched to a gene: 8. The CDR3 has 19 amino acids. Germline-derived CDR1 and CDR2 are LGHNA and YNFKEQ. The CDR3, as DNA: TGTGCCAGCAGCCAAGACGACAGGGAGTTCATCTCTGGGGCCAACGTCCTGACTTTC. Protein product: CASSQDDREFISGANVLTF.

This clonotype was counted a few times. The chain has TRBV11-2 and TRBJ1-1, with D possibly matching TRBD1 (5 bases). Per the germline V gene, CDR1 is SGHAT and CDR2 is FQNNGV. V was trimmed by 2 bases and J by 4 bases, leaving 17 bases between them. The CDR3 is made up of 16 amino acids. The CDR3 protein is CASSLTGTLRATEAFF. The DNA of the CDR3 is TGTGCCAGCAGCTTAACCGGGACCCTGAGGGCCACTGAAGCTTTCTTT.

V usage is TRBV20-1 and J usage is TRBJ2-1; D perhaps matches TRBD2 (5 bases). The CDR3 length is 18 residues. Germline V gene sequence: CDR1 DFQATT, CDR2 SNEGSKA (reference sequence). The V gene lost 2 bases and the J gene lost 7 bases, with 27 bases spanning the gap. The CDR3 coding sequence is TGCAGTGCTAGACAACAACCGCTGGCGGGCTTCCTCCTAAATGAGCAGTTCTTC. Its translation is CSARQQPLAGFLLNEQFF.

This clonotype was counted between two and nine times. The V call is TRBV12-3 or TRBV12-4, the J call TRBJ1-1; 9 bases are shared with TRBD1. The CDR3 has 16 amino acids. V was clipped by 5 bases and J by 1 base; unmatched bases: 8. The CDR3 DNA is TGTGCCAGCAGTCCAGGACAGGGGAGGGGGAACACTGAAGCTTTCTTT. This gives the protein CASSPGQGRGNTEAFF.

For the CDR3, the DNA is TGTGCCAGCAGCCAAGGTGTCATTCCGCAAGAGACCCAGTACTTC. It codes for CASSQGVIPQETQYF. The chain uses TRBV4-2 and TRBJ2-5; D unclear. Germline loops: CDR1 LGHNA, CDR2 YNFKEQ. The CDR3 sequence is 15 residues long. Deletions cut 1 base from V and 2 bases from J, with 11 bases between.

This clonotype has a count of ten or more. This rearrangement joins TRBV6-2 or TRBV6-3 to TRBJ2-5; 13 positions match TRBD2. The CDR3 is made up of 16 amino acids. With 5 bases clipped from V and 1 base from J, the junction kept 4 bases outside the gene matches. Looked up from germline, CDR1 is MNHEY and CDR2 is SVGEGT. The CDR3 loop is CASSQTSGRAQETQYF. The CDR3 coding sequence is TGTGCCAGCAGTCAAACTAGCGGGAGGGCCCAAGAGACCCAGTACTTC.

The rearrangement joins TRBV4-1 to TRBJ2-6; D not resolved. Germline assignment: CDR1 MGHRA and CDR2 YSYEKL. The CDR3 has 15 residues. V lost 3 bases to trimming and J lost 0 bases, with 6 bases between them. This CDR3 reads CASSHLASGANVLTF. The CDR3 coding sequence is TGCGCCAGCAGCCATTTGGCCTCTGGGGCCAACGTCCTGACTTTC.

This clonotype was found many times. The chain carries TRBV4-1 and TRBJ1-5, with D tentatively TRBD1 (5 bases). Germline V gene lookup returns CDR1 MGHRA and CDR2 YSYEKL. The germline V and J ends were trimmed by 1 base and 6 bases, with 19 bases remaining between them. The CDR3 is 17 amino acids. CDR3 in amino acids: CASSQVSGPLGRQPQHF. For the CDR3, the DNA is TGCGCCAGCAGCCAAGTGAGTGGTCCCTTGGGACGTCAGCCCCAGCATTTT.

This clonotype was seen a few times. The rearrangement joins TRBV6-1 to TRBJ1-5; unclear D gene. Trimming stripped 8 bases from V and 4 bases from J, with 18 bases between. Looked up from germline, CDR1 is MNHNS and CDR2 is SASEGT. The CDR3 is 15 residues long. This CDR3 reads CASGLVGRTNQPQHF. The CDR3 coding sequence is TGTGCCAGCGGCTTAGTTGGACGGACGAATCAGCCCCAGCATTTT.

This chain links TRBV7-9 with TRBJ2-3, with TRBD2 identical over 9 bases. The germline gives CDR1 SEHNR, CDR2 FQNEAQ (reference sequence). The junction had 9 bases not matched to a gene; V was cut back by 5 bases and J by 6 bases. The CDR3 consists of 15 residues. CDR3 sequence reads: CASSRVSGSADTQYF. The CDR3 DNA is TGTGCCAGCAGCAGGGTTAGCGGGAGTGCGGATACGCAGTATTTT.

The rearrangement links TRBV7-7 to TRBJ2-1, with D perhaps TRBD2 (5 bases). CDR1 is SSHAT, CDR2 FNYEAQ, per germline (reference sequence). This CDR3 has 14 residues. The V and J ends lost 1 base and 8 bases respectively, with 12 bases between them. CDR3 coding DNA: TGTGCCAGCAGCTTAGGGACTCCCCCGGATGAGCAGTTCTTC. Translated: CASSLGTPPDEQFF.

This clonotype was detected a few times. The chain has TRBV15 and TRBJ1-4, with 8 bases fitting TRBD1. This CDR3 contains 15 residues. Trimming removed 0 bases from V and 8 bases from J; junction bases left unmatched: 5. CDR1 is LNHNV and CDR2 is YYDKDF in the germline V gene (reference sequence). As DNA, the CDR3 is TGTGCCACCAGCAGAGAAAGGACAGGGTTGGAAAAACTGTTTTTT. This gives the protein CATSRERTGLEKLFF.

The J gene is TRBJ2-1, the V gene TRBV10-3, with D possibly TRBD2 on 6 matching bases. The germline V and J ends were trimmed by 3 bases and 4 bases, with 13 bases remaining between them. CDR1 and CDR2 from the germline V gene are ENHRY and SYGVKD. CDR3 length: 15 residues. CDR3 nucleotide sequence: TGTGCCATCAGTGATGGTGTGGGGGGATACAATGAGCAGTTCTTC. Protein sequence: CAISDGVGGYNEQFF.

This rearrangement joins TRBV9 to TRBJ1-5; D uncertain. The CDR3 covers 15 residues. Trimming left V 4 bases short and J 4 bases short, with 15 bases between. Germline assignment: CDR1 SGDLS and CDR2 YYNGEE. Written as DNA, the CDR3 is TGTGCCAGCAGCCCGCTTGGAGGGAAGAATCAGCCCCAGCATTTT. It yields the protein CASSPLGGKNQPQHF.

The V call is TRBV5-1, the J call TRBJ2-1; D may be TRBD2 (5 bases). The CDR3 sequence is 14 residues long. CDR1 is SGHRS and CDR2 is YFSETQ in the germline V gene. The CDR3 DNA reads TGCGCAAGCGGTTCTGGCATTTCTCTTAATGAGCAGTTCTTC. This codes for CASGSGISLNEQFF.

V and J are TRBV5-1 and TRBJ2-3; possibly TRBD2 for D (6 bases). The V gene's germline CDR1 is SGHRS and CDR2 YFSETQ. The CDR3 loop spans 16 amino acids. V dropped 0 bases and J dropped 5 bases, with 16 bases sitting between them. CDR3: CASSLVGRGTGDTQYF. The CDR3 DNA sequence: TGCGCCAGCAGCTTGGTGGGACGGGGGACGGGAGATACGCAGTATTTT.

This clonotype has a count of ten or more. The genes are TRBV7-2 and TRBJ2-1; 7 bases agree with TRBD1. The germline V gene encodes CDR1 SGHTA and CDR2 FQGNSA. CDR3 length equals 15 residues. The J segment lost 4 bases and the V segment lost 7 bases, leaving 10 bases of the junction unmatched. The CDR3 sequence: CASIVRGQNYNEQFF. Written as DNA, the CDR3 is TGTGCCAGCATCGTTAGGGGACAGAATTACAATGAGCAGTTCTTC.

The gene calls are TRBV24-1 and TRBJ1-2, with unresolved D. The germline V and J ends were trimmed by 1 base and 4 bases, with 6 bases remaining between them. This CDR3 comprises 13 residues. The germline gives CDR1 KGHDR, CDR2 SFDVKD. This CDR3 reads CATSDFSGYGYTF. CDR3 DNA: TGTGCCACCAGTGATTTCTCCGGCTATGGCTACACCTTC.

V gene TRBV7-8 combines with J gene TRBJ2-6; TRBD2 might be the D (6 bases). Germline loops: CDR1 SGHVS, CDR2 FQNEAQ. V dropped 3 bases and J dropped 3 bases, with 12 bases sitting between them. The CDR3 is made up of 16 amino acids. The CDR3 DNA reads TGTGCCAGCAGCTTTTTATGGGGGGTTGGGGCCAACGTCCTGACTTTC. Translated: CASSFLWGVGANVLTF.

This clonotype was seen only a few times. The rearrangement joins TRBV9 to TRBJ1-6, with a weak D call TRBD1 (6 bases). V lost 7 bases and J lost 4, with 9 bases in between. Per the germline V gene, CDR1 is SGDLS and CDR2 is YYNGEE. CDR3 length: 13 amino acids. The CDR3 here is CASQTGYNSPLHF. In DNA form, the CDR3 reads TGTGCCAGCCAGACAGGTTATAATTCACCCCTCCACTTT.